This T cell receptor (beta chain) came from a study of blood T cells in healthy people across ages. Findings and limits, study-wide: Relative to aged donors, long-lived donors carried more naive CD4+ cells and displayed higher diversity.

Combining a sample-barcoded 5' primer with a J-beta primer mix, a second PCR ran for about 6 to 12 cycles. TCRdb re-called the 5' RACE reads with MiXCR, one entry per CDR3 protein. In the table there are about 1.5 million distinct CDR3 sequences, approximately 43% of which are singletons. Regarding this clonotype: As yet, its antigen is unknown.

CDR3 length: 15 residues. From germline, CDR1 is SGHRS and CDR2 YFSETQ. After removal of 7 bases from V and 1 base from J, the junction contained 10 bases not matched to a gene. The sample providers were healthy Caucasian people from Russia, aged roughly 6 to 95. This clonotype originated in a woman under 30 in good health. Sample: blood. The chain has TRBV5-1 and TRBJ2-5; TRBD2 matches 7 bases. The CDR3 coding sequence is TGCGCCAGCGGGAGAGCCCCTAGCGGCCAAGAGACCCAGTACTTC. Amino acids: CASGRAPSGQETQYF.